This T cell receptor beta chain emerged from a study of shared T cell receptors in the human thymus. This clone appeared a single time. CDR3 length equals 15 residues. V lost 6 bases to trimming and J lost 1 base; unmatched junction nucleotides: 4. In germline, CDR1 is MNHNS, CDR2 SASEGT. The method was immunoSEQ multiplex PCR; TCRdb's version includes in-frame clones alone and lacks a portion of them. The table shows approximately 580,000 clones, with 70% to 80% occurring only once. The same data also went into a second study, on human thymus T cells.

The J gene is TRBJ2-2, the V gene TRBV6-1; 8 bases line up with TRBD1. The source is a boy under two years old with a congenital heart defect. What was sequenced was thymocytes. This chain's CDR3 is CASRAGTGNTGELFF. Written as DNA, the CDR3 is TGTGCCAGCAGAGCCGGGACAGGGAACACCGGGGAGCTGTTTTTT.